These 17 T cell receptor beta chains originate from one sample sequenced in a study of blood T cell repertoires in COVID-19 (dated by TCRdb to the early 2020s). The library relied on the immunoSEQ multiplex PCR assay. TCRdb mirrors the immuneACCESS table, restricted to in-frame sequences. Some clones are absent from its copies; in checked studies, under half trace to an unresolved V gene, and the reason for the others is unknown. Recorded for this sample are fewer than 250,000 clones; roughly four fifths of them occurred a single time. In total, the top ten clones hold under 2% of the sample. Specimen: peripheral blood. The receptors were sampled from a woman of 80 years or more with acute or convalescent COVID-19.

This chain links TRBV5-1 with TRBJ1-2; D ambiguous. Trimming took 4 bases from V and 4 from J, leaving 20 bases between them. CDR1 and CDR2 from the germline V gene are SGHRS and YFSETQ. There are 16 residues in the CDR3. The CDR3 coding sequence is TGCGCCAGCAGCCGGACGTTTGTCGGGGAAGGCTATGGCTACACCTTC. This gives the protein CASSRTFVGEGYGYTF.

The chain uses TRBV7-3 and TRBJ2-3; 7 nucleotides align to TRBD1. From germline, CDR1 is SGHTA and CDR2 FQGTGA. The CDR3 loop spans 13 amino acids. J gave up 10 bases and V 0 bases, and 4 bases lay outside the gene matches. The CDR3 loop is CASSLTRQGAQYF. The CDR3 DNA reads TGTGCCAGCAGCTTAACTAGACAGGGCGCGCAGTATTTT.

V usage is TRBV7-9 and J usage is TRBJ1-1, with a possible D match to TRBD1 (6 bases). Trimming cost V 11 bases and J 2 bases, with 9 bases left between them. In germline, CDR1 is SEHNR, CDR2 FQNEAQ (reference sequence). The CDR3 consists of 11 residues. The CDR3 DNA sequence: TGTGCCTCACAGGGAAACACTGAAGCTTTCTTT. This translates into CASQGNTEAFF.

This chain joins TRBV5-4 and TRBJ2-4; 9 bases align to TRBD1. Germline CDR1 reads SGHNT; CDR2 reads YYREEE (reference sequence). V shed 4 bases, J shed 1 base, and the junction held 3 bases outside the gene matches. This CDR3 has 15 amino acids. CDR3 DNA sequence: TGTGCCAGCAGCGACAGGGGGGAGGCCAAAAACATTCAGTACTTC. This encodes CASSDRGEAKNIQYF.

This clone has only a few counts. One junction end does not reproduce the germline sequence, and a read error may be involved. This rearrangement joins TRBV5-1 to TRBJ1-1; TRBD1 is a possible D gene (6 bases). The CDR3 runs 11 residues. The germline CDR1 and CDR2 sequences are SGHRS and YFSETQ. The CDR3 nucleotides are TGCGCCAGCAGCTCAGGGGCAACGCGGAACTTT. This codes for CASSSGATRNF.

The CDR3, as DNA: TGTGCCAGCACTCTTACAGGGGTCACTGAAGCTTTCTTT. It is translated as CASTLTGVTEAFF. The chain recombines TRBV7-9 with TRBJ1-1, with 7 bases aligning to TRBD1. The CDR3 runs 13 residues. Per germline, CDR1 SEHNR and CDR2 FQNEAQ (reference sequence). Trimming at V came to 7 bases and at J to 4 bases, leaving 6 bases not matched to a gene. Full variable domain (rest looked up from reference TRBV7-9 and TRBJ1-1): DTGVSQNPRHKITKRGQNVTFRCDPISEHNRLYWYRQTLGQGPEFLTYFQNEAQLEKSRLLSDRFSAERPKGSFSTLEIQRTEQGDSAMYLCASTLTGVTEAFFGQGTRLTVV.

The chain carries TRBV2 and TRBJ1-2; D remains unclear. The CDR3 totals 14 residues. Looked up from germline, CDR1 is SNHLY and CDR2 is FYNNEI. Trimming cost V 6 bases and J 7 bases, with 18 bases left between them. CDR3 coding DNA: TGTGCCAGCAGGGCCGACTCAAATCCCCTTGGCTACACCTTC. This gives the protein CASRADSNPLGYTF.

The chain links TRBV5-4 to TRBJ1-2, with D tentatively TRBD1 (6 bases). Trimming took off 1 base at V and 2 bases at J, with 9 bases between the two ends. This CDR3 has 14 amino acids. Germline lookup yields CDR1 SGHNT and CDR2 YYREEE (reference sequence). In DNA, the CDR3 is TGTGCCAGCAGCTTGCAGGGACAAAACTATGGCTACACCTTC. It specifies CASSLQGQNYGYTF.

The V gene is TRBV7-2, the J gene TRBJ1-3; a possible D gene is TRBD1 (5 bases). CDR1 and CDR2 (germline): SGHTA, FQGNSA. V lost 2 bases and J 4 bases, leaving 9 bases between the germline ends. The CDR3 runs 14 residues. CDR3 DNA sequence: TGTGCCAGCAGCTTACTAGGGGTAGGAAACACCATATATTTT. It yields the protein CASSLLGVGNTIYF.

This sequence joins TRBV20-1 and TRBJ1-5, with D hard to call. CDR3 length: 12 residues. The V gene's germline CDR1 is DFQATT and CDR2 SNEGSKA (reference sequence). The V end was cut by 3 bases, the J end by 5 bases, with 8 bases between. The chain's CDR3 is CSASSGDQPQHF. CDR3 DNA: TGCAGTGCTAGTTCGGGAGATCAGCCCCAGCATTTT.

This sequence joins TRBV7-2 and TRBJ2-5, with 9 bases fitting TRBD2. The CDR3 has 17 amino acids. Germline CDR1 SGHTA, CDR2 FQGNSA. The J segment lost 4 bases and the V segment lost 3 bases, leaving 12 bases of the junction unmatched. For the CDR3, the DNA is TGTGCCAGCAGCTTTGGACAGATGGCGGGAGGGTTAGAGACCCAGTACTTC. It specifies CASSFGQMAGGLETQYF. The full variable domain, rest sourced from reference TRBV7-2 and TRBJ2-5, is GAGVSQSPSNKVTEKGKDVELRCDPISGHTALYWYRQSLGQGLEFLIYFQGNSAPDKSGLPSDRFSAERTGGSVSTLTIQRTQQEDSAVYLCASSFGQMAGGLETQYFGPGTRLLVL.

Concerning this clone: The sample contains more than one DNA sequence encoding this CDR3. The CDR3 DNA is TGTGCCAGCAGTGAAAACCTAGCGGGAGATACGCAGTATTTT. Encoded protein: CASSENLAGDTQYF. The J gene is TRBJ2-3, the V gene TRBV2; 8 bases match TRBD2. The CDR3 has 14 amino acids. The ends lost 2 bases at V and 5 bases at J; junction bases unmatched: 3. The germline V gene encodes CDR1 SNHLY and CDR2 FYNNEI.

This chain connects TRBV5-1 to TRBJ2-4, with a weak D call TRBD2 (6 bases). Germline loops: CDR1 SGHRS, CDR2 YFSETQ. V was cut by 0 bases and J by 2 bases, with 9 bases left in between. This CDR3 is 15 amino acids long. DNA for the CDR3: TGCGCCAGCAGCTTGGCCGGGAGCTCCAAAAACATTCAGTACTTC. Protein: CASSLAGSSKNIQYF.

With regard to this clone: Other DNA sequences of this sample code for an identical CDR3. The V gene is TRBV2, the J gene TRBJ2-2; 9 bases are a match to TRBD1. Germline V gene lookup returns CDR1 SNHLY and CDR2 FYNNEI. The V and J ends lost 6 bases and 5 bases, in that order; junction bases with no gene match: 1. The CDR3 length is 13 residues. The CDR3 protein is CASRGQGTGELFF. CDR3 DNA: TGTGCCAGCAGAGGACAGGGGACCGGGGAGCTGTTTTTT.

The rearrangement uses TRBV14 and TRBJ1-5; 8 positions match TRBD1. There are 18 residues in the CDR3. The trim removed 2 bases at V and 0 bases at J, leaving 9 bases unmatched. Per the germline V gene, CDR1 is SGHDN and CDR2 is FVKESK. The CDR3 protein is CASSQIGQGSNSNQPQHF. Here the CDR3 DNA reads TGTGCCAGCAGCCAAATAGGACAGGGTAGTAATAGCAATCAGCCCCAGCATTTT.

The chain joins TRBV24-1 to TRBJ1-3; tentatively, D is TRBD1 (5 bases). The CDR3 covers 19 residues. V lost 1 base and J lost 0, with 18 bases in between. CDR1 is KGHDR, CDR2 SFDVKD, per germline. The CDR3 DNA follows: TGTGCCACCAGTGATTTAGATCAGGGAAGGGGTTACTCTGGAAACACCATATATTTT. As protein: CATSDLDQGRGYSGNTIYF.

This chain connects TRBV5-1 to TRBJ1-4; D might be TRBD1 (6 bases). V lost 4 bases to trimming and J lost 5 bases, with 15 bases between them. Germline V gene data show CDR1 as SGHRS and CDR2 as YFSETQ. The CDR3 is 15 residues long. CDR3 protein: CASSPQGRENEKLFF. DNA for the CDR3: TGCGCCAGCAGCCCTCAGGGGAGGGAGAATGAAAAACTGTTTTTT.